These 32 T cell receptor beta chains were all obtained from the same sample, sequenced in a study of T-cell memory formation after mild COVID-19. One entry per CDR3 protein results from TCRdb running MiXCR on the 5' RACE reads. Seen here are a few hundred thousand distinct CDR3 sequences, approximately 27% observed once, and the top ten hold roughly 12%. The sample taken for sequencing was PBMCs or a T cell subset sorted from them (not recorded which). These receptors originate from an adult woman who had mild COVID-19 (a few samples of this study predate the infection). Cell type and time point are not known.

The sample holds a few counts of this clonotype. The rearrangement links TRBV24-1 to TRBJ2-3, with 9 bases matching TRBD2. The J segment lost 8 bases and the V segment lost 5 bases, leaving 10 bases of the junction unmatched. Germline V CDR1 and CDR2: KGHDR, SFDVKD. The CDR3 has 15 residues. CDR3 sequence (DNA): TGTGCCACCAGTGGACTAGCGGAGGGGCAGTCTACGCAGTATTTT. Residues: CATSGLAEGQSTQYF.

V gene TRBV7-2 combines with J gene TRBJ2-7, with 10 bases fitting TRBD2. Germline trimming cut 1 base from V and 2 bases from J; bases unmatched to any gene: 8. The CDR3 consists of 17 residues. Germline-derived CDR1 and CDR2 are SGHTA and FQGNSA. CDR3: CASSLVSLSGGTYEQYF. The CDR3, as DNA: TGTGCCAGCAGCTTAGTTTCCCTTAGCGGGGGGACCTACGAGCAGTACTTC.

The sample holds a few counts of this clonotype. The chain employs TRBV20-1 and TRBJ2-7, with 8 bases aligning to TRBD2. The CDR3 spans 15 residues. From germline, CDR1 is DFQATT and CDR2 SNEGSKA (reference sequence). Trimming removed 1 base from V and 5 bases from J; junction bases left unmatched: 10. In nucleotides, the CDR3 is TGCAGTGCTAGAGCCCAGGCTAGCGGGCTCAACGAGCAGTACTTC. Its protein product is CSARAQASGLNEQYF.

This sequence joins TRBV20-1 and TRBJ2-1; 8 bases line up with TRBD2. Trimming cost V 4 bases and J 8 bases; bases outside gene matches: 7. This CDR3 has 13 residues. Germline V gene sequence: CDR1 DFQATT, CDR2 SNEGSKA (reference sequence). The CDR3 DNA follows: TGCAGTGCTAAGCGGGGGCTTCGGCATGAGCAGTTCTTC. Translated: CSAKRGLRHEQFF.

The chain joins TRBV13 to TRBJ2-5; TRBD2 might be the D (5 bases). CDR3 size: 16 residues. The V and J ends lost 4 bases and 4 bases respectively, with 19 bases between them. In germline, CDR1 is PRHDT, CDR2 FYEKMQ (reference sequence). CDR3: CASSSLLAGIRETQYF. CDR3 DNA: TGTGCCAGCAGCTCCCTGCTGGCGGGTATAAGAGAGACCCAGTACTTC.

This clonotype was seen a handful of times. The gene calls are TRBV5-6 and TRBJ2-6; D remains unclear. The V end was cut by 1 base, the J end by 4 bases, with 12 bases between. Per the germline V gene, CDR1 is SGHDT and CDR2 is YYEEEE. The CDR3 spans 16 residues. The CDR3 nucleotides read TGTGCCAGCAGCTTGTTTGTGCGCCCAGGGGCCAACGTCCTGACTTTC. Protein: CASSLFVRPGANVLTF.

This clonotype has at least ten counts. CDR3 loop: CASSLEGSYEQYF. The CDR3 nucleotides are TGCGCCAGCAGCTTGGAAGGTTCCTACGAGCAGTACTTC. This sequence joins TRBV5-1 and TRBJ2-7; D ambiguous. V shed 0 bases and J shed 1 base, with 5 bases lying between them. The CDR3 consists of 13 residues. From germline, CDR1 is SGHRS and CDR2 YFSETQ.

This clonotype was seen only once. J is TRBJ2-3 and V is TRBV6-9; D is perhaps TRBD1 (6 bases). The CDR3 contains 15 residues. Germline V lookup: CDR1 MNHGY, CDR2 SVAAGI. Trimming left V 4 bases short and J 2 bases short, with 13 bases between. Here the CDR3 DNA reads TGTGCCAGCAGTTTCGGGACAAACCACACAGATACGCAGTATTTT. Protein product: CASSFGTNHTDTQYF.

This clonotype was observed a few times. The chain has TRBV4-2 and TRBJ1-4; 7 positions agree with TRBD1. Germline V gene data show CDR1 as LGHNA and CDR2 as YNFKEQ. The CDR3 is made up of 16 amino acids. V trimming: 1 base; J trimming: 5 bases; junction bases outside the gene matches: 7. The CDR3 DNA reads TGTGCCAGCAGCCAAGGTTCAGGGACAGAGAATGAAAAACTGTTTTTT. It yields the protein CASSQGSGTENEKLFF.

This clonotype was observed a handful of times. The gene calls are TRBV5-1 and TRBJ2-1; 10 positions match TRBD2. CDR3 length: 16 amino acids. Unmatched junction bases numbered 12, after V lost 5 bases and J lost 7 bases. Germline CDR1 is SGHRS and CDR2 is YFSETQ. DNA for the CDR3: TGCGCCAGCAGGTCTGAACTAGCGGGGTCAGAGAATGAGCAGTTCTTC. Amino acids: CASRSELAGSENEQFF.

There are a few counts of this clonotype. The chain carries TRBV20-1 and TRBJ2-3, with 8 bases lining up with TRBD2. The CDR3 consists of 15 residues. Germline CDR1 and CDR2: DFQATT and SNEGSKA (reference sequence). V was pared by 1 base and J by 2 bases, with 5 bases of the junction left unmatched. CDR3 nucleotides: TGCAGTGCTAGAGGTATAGCGGGACCCACAGATACGCAGTATTTT. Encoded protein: CSARGIAGPTDTQYF.

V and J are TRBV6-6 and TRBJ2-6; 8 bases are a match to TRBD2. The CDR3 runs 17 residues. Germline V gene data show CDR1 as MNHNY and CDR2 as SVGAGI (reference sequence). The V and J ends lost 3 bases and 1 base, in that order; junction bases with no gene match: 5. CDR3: CASSYGAGDSGANVLTF. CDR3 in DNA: TGTGCCAGCAGTTATGGAGCGGGAGATTCTGGGGCCAACGTCCTGACTTTC.

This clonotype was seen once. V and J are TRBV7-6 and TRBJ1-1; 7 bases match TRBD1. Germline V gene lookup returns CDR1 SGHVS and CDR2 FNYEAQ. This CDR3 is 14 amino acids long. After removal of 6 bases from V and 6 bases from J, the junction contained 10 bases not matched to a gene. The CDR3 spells CASSSTGELSEAFF. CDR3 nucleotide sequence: TGTGCCAGCAGTTCCACAGGGGAGCTTTCTGAAGCTTTCTTT.

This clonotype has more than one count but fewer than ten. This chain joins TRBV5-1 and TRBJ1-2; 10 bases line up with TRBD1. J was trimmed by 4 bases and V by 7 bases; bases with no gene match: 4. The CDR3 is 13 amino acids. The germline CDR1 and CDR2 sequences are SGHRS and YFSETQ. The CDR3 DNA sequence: TGCGCCAGCCGGGGACAGGGGTCCTATGGCTACACCTTC. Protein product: CASRGQGSYGYTF.

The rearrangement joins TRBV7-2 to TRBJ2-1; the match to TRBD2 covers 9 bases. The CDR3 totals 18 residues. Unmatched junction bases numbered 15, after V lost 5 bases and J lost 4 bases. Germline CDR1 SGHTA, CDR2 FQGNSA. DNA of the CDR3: TGTGCCAGCAGCCACCTCTCCAGCGGGAGGACGTATTACAATGAGCAGTTCTTC. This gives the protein CASSHLSSGRTYYNEQFF. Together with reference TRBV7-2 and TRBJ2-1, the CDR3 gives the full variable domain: GAGVSQSPSNKVTEKGKDVELRCDPISGHTALYWYRQSLGQGLEFLIYFQGNSAPDKSGLPSDRFSAERTGGSVSTLTIQRTQQEDSAVYLCASSHLSSGRTYYNEQFFGPGTRLTVL.

Here the CDR3 DNA reads TGTGCCAGCAGAACCGGGGGGGGCCTTAATGAAAAACTGTTTTTT. This translates into CASRTGGGLNEKLFF. The chain recombines TRBV2 with TRBJ1-4; D may be TRBD1 (6 bases). The germline gives CDR1 SNHLY, CDR2 FYNNEI. This CDR3 has 15 residues. Trimming took 6 bases from V and 4 from J, leaving 15 bases between them. Using reference TRBV2 and TRBJ1-4 for the parts outside the CDR3, the full variable domain is EPEVTQTPSHQVTQMGQEVILRCVPISNHLYFYWYRQILGQKVEFLVSFYNNEISEKSEIFDDQFSVERPDGSNFTLKIRSTKLEDSAMYFCASRTGGGLNEKLFFGSGTQLSVL.

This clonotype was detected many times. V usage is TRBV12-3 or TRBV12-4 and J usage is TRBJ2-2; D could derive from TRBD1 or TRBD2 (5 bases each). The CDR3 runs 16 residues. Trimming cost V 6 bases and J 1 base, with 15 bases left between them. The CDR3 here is CASSRDRRGNTGELFF. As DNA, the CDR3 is TGTGCCAGCAGCCGGGACCGGCGCGGGAACACCGGGGAGCTGTTTTTT.

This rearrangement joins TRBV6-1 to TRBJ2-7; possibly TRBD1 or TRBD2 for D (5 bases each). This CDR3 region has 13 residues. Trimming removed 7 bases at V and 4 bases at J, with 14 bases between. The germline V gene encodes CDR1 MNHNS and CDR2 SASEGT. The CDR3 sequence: CASIPGRTYEQYF. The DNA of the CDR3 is TGTGCCAGCATACCGGGACGGACTTACGAGCAGTACTTC.

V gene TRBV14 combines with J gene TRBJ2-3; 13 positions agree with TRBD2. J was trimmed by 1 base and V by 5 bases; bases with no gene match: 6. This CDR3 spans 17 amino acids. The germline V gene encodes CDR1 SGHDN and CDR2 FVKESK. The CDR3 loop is CASSARLAGGRTDTQYF. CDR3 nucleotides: TGTGCCAGCAGCGCACGACTAGCGGGGGGCCGCACAGATACGCAGTATTTT.

The DNA for the CDR3 is TGTGCCAGCAGCCCAAGGGGAGGGGTCGCTCGCTACGAGCAGTACTTC. Translating gives CASSPRGGVARYEQYF. The V call is TRBV9, the J call TRBJ2-7, with 7 bases identical to TRBD2. This CDR3 contains 16 residues. Germline CDR1 reads SGDLS; CDR2 reads YYNGEE. The V segment lost 4 bases and the J segment 3 bases; nucleotides outside the gene matches: 13.

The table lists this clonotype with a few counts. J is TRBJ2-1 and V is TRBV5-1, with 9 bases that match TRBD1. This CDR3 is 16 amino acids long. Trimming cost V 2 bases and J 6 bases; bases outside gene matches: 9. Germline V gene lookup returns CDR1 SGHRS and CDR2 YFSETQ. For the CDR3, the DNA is TGCGCCAGCAGCTTTCTTGGAAGGACAGGGGCCAATGAGCAGTTCTTC. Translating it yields CASSFLGRTGANEQFF.

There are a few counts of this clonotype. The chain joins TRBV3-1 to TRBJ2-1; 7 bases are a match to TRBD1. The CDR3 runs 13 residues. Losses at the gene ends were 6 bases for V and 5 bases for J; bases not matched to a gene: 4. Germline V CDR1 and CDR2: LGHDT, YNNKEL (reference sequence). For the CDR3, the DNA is TGTGCCAGCAGAAGGGGGCCCAACAATGAGCAGTTCTTC. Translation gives CASRRGPNNEQFF.

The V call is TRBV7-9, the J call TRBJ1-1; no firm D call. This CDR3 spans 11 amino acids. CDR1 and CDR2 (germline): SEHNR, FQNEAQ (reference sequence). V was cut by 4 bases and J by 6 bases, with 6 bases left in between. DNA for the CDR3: TGTGCCAGCAGCTCCCAGTCTGAAGCTTTCTTT. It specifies CASSSQSEAFF.

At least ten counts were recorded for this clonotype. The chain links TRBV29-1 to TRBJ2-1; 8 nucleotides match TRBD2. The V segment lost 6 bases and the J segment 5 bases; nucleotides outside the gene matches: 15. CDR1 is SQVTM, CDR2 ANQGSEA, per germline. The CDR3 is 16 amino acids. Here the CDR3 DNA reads TGCAGCGTCGGCAGACTAGCGATAGGCGGGAACAATGAGCAGTTCTTC. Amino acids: CSVGRLAIGGNNEQFF.

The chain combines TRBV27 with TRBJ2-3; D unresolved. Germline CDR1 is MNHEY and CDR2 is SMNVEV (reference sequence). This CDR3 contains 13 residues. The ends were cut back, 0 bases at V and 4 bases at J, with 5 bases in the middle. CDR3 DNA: TGTGCCAGCAGTTTATCGAAGGCAGATACGCAGTATTTT. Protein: CASSLSKADTQYF.

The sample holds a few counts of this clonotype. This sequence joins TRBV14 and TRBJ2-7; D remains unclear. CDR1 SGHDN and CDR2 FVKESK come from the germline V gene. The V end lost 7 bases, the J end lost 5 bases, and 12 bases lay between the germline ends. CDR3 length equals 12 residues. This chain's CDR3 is CASKGRSHEQYF. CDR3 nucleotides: TGTGCCAGCAAAGGAAGATCCCACGAGCAGTACTTC.

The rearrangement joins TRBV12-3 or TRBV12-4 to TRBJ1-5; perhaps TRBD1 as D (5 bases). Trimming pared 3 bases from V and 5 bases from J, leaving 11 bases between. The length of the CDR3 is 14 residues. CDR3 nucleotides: TGTGCCAGCAGTTTTGGGGGTGGGTATCAGCCCCAGCATTTT. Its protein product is CASSFGGGYQPQHF.

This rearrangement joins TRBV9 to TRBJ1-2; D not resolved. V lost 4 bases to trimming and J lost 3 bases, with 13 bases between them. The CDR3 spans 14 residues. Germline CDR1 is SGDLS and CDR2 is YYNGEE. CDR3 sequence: CASSLRQDHYGYTF. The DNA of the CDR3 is TGTGCCAGCAGCCTCCGGCAGGACCACTATGGCTACACCTTC.

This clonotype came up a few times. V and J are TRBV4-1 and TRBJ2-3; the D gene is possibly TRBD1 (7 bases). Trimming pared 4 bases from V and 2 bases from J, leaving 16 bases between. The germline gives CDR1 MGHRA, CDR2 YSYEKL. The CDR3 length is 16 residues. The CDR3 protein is CASSLQTGRTTDTQYF. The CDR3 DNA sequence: TGCGCCAGCAGCCTCCAGACAGGGAGGACCACAGATACGCAGTATTTT.

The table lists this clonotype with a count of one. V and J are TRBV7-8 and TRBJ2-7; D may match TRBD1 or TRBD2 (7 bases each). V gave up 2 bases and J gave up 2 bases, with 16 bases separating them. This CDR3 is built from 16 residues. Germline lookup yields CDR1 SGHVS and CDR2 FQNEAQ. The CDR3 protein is CASSLTGGQAAYEQYF. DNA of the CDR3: TGTGCCAGCAGCTTAACGGGAGGACAGGCGGCCTACGAGCAGTACTTC.

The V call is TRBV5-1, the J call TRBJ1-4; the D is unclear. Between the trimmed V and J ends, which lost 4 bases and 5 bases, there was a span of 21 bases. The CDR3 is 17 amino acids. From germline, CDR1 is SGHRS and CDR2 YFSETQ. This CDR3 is CASSLTNPGSTNEKLFF. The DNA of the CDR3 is TGCGCCAGCAGCCTAACGAACCCCGGGAGTACGAATGAAAAACTGTTTTTT. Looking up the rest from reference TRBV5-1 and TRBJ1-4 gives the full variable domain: KAGVTQTPRYLIKTRGQQVTLSCSPISGHRSVSWYQQTPGQGLQFLFEYFSETQRNKGNFPGRFSGRQFSNSRSEMNVSTLELGDSALYLCASSLTNPGSTNEKLFFGSGTQLSVL.

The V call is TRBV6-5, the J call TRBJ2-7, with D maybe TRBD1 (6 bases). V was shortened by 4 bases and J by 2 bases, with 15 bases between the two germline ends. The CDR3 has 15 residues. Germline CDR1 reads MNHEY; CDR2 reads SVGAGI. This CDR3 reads CASSSRGPLTYEQYF. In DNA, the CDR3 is TGTGCCAGCAGTTCCAGGGGTCCCCTCACCTACGAGCAGTACTTC.